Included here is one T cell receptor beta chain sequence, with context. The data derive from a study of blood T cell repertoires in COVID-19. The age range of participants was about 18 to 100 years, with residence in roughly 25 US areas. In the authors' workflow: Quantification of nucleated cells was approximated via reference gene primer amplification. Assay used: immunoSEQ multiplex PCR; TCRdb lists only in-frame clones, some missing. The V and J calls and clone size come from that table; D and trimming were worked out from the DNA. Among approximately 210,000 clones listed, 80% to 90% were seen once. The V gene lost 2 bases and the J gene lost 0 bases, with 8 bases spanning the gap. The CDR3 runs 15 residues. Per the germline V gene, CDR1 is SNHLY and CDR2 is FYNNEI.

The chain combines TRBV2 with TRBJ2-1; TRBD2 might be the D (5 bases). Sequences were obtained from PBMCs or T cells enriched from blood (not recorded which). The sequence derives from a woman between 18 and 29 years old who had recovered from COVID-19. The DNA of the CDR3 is TGTGCCAGCAGTGAATGGAGGAGCTCCTACAATGAGCAGTTCTTC. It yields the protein CASSEWRSSYNEQFF.